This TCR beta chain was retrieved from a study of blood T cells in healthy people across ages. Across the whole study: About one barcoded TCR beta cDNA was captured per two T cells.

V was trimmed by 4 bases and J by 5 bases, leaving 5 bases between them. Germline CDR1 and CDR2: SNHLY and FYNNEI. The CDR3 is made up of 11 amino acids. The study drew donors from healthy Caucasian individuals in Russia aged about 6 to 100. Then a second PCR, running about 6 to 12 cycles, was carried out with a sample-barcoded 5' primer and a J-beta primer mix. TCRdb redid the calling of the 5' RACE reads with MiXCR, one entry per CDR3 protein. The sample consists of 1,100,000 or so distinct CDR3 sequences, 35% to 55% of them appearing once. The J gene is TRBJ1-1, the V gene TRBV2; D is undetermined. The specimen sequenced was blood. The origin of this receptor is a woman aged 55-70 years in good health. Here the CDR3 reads CASSAVTEAFF. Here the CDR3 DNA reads TGTGCCAGCAGTGCAGTGACTGAAGCTTTCTTT.